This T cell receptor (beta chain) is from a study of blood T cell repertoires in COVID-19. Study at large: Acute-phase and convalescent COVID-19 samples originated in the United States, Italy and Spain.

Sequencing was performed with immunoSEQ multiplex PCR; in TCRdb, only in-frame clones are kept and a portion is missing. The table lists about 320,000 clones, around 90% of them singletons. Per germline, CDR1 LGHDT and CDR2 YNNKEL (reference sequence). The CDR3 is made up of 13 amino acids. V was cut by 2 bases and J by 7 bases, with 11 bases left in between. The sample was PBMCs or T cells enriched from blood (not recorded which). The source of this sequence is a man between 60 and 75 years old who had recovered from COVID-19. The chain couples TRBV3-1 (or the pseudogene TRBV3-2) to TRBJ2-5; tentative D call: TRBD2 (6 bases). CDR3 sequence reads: CASSQRTEGTQYF. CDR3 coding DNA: TGTGCCAGCAGCCAACGGACGGAGGGGACCCAGTACTTC.